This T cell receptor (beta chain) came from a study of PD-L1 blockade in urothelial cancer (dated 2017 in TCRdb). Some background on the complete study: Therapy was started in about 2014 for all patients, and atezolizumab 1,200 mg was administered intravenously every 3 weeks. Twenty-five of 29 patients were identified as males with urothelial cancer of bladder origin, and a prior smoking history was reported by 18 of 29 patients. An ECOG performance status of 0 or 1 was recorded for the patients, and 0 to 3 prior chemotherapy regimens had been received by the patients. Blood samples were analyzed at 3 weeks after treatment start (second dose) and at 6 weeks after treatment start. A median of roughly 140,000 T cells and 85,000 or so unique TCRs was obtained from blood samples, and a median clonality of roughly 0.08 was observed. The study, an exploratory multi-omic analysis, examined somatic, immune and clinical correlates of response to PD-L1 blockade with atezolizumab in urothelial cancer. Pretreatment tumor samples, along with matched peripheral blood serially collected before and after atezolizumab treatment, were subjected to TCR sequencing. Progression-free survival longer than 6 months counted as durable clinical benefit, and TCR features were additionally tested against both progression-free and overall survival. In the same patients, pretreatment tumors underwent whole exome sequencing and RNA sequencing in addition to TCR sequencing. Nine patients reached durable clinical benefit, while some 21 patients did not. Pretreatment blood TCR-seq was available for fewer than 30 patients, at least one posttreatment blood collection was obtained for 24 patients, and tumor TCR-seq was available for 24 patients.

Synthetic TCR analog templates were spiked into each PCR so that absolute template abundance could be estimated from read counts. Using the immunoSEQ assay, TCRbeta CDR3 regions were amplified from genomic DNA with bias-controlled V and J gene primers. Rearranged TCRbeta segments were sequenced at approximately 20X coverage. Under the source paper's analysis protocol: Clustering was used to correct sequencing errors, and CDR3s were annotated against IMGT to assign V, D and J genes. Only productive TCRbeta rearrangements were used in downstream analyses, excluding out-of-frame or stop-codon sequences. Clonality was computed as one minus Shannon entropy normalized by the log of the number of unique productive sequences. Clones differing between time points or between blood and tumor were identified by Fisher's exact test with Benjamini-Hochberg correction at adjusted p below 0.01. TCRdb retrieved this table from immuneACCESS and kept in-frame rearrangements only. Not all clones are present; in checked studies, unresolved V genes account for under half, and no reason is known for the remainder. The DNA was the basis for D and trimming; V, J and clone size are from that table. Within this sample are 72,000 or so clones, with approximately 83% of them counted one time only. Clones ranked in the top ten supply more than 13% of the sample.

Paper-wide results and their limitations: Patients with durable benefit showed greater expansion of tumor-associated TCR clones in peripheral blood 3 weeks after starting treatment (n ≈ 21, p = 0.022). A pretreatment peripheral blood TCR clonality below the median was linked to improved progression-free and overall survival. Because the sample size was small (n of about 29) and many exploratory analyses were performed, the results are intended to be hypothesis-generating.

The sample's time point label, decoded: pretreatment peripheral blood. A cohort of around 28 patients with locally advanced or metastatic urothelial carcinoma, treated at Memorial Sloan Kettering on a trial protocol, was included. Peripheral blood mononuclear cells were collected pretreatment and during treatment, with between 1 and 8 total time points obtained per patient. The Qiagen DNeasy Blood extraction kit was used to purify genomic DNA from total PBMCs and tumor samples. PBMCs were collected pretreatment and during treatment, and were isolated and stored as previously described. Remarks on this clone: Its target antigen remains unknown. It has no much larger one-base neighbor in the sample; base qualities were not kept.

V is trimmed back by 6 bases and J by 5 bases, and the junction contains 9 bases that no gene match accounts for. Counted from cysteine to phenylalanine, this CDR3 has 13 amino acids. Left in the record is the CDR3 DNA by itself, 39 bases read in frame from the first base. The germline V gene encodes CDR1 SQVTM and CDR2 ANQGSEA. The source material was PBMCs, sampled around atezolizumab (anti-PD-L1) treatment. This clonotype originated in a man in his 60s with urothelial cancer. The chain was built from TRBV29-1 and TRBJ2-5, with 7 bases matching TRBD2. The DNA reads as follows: TGCAGCGTCGACGGACTAGTGTCGGAGACCCAGTACTTC. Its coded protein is CSVDGLVSETQYF.